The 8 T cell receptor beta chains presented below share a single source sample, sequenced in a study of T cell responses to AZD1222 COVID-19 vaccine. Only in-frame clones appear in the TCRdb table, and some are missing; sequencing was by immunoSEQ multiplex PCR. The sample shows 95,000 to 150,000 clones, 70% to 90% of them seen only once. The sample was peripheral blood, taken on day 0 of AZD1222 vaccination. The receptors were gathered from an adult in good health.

The chain's CDR3 is CASSPGTELYEQYF. Here the CDR3 DNA reads TGTGCCAGCAGCCCCGGGACAGAGCTCTACGAGCAGTACTTC. The chain recombines TRBV6-5 with TRBJ2-7; 7 nucleotides align to TRBD1. CDR3 length: 14 amino acids. The junction had 8 bases not matched to a gene; V was cut back by 6 bases and J by 3 bases. CDR1 and CDR2 from the germline V gene are MNHEY and SVGAGI.

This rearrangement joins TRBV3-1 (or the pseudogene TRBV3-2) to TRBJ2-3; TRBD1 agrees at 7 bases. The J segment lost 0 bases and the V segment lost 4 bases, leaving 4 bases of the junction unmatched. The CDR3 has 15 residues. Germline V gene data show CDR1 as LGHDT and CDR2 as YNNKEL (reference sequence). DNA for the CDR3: TGTGCCAGCAGCCTGACAGGGACCAGCACAGATACGCAGTATTTT. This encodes CASSLTGTSTDTQYF.

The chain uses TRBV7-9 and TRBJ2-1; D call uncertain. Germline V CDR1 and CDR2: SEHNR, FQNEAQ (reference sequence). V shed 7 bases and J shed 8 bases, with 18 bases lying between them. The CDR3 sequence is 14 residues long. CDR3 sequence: CASTPWGTSHEQFF. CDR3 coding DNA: TGTGCCAGCACCCCCTGGGGTACGTCCCATGAGCAGTTCTTC. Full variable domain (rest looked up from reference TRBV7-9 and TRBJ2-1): DTGVSQNPRHKITKRGQNVTFRCDPISEHNRLYWYRQTLGQGPEFLTYFQNEAQLEKSRLLSDRFSAERPKGSFSTLEIQRTEQGDSAMYLCASTPWGTSHEQFFGPGTRLTVL.

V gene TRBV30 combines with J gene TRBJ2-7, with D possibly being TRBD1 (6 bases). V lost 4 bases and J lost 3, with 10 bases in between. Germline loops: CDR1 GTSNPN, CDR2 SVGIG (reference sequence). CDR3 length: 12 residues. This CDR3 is CAWTLGGYEQYF. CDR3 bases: TGTGCCTGGACCTTAGGGGGCTACGAGCAGTACTTC.

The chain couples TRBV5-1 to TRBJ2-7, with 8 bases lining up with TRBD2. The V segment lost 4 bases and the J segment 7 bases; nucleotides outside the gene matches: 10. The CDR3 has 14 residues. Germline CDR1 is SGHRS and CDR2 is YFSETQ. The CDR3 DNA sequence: TGCGCCAGCAGCCCAGGACTAGCACCGGGGGAGCAGTACTTC. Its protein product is CASSPGLAPGEQYF.

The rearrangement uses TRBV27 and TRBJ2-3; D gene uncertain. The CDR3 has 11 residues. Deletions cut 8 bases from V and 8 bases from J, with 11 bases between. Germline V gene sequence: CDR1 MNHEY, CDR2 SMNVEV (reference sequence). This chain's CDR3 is CASPECGTQYF. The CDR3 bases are TGTGCCAGCCCCGAGTGCGGTACGCAGTATTTT.

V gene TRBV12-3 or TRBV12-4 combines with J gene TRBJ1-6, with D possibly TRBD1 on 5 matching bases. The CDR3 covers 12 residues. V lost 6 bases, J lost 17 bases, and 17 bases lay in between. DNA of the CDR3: TGTGCCAGCAGCCCGGGACGGCCAGAGATCCACTTT. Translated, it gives CASSPGRPEIHF.

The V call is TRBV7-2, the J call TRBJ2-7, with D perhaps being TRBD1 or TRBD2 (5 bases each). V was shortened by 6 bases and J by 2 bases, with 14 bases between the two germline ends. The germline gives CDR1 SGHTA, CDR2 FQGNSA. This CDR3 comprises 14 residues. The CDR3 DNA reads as TGTGCCAGCAGTGATTCGGGACGCACCTACGAGCAGTACTTC. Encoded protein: CASSDSGRTYEQYF.